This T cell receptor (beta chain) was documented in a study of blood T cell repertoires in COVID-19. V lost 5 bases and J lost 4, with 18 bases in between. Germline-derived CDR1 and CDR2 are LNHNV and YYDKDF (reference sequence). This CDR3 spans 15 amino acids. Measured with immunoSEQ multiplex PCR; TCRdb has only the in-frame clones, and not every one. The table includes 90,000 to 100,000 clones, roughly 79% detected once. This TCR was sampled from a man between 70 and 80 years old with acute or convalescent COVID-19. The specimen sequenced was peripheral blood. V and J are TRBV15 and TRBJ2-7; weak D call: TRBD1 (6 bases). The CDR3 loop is CATSLTGTLSYEQYF. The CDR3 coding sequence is TGTGCCACCAGCCTCACCGGGACATTATCTTACGAGCAGTACTTC. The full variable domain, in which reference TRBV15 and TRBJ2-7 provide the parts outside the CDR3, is DAMVIQNPRYQVTQFGKPVTLSCSQTLNHNVMYWYQQKSSQAPKLLFHYYDKDFNNEADTPDNFQSRRPNTSFCFLDIRSPGLGDTAMYLCATSLTGTLSYEQYFGPGTRLTVT.